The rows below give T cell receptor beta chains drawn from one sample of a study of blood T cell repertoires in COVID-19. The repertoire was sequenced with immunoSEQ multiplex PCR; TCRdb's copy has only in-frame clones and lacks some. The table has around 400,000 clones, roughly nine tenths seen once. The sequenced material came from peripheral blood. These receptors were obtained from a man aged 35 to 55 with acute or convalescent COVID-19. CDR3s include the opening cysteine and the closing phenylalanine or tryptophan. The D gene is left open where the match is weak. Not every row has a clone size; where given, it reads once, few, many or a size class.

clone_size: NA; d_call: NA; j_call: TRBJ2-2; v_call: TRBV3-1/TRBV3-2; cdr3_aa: CASSQVDTGELFF; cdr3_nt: TGTGCCAGCAGCCAAGTAGATACCGGGGAGCTGTTTTTT
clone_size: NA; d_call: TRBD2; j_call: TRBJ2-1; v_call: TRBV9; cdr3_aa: CASSEGTSGYNEQFF; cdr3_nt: TGTGCCAGCAGCGAGGGGACTAGCGGCTACAATGAGCAGTTCTTC
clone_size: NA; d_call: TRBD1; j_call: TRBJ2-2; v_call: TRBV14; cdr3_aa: CASSEDRGNTGELFF; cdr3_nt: TGTGCCAGCAGTGAGGACAGGGGGAACACCGGGGAGCTGTTTTTT
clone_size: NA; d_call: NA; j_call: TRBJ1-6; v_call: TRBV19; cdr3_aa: CASSRSARQGQSYNSPLHF; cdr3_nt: TGTGCCAGCTCGAGGTCGGCACGGCAGGGTCAGTCCTATAATTCACCCCTCCACTTT
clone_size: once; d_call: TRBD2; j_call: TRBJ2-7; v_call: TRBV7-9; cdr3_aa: CASSLSSSGSPYEQYF; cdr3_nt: TGTGCCAGCAGCTTATCTAGTAGCGGGAGCCCCTACGAGCAGTACTTC
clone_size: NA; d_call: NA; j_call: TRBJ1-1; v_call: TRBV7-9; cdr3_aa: CASSFSGANTEAFF; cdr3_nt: TGTGCCAGCAGCTTTTCGGGAGCGAACACTGAAGCTTTCTTT
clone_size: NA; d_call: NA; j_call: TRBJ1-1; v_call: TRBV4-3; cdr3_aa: CASSQTANTEAFF; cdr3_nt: TGCGCCAGCAGCCAGACAGCGAACACTGAAGCTTTCTTT
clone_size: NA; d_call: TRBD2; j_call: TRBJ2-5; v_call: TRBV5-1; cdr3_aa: CASSLRGGQETQYF; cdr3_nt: TGCGCCAGCAGCTTGCGGGGGGGCCAAGAGACCCAGTACTTC
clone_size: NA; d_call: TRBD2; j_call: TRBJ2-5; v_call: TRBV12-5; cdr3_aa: CASGPRDSGRAWETQYF; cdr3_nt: TGTGCTAGTGGTCCACGTGATAGCGGGAGGGCCTGGGAGACCCAGTACTTC
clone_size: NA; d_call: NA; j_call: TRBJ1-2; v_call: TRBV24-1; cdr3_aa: CATSDLMTGPSLTF; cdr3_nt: TGTGCCACCAGTGATTTGATGACAGGACCCTCTCTTACCTTC
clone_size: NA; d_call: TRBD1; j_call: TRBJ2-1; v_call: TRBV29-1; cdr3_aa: CSADRDRGSYNEQFF; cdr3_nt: TGCAGCGCTGACCGGGACAGGGGTTCATACAATGAGCAGTTCTTC
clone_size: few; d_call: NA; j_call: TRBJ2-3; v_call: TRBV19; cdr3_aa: CAAGRESTDTQYF; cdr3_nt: TGTGCCGCCGGACGGGAGTCGACAGATACGCAGTATTTT
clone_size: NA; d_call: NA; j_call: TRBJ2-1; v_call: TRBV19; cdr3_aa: CASRGAGETNEQFF; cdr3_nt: TGTGCCAGTCGGGGGGCGGGGGAAACGAATGAGCAGTTCTTC
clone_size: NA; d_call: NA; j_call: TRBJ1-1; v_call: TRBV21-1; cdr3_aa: CASRGQLNTEAFF; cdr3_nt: TGTGCCAGCAGGGGACAGCTAAACACTGAAGCTTTCTTT
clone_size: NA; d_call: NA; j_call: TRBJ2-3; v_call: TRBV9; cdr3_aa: CASSVVGSTDTQYF; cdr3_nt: TGTGCCAGCAGCGTAGTGGGCAGCACAGATACGCAGTATTTT
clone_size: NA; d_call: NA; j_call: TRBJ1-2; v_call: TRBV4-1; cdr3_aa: CASSEWGGAGTF; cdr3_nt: TGCGCCAGCAGCGAATGGGGAGGAGCGGGCACCTTC
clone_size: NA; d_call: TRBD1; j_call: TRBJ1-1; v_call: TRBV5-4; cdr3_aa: CASSLDVTGGSRAFF; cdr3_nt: TGTGCCAGCAGCTTGGATGTGACAGGGGGCAGTAGGGCTTTCTTT
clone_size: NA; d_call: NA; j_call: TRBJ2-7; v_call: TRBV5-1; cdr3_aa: CASRSGTLSYEQYF; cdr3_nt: TGCGCCAGCAGATCCGGGACACTCTCCTACGAGCAGTACTTC
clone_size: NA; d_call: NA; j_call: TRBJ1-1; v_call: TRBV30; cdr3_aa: CAWSVGVNTEAFF; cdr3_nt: TGTGCCTGGAGTGTCGGTGTGAACACTGAAGCTTTCTTT
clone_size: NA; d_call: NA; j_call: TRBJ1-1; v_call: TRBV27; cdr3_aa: CASSARVTNTEAFF; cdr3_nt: TGTGCCAGCAGTGCCAGGGTTACGAACACTGAAGCTTTCTTT
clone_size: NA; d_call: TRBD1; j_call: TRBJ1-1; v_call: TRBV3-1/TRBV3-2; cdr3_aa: CASSQSQGDTEAFF; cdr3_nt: TGTGCCAGCAGCCAGTCACAGGGGGACACTGAAGCTTTCTTT
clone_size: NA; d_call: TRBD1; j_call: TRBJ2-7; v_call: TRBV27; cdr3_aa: CASSSTGSPYEQYF; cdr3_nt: TGTGCCAGCAGTTCGACAGGGTCCCCCTACGAGCAGTACTTC
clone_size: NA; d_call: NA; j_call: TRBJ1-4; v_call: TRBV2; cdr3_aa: CASSLRGGATNEKLFF; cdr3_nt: TGTGCCAGCAGCCTGAGGGGGGGCGCGACTAATGAAAAACTGTTTTTT
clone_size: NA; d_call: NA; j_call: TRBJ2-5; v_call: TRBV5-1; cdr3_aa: CASSSGELRTQYF; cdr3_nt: TGCGCCAGCAGCTCGGGGGAGCTAAGGACCCAGTACTTC
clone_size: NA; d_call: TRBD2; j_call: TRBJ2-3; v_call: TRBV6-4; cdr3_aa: CASSDGAPSGGFTDTQYF; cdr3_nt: TGTGCCAGCAGTGACGGGGCGCCTAGCGGGGGGTTCACAGATACGCAGTATTTT
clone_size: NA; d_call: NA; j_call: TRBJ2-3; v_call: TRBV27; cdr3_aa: CASSPFGSTDTQYF; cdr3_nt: TGTGCCAGCAGTCCGTTCGGGAGCACAGATACGCAGTATTTT
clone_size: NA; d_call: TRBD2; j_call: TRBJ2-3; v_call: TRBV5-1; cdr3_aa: CASSLLTSGGADTQYF; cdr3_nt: TGCGCCAGCAGCTTGTTAACTAGCGGGGGGGCAGATACGCAGTATTTT
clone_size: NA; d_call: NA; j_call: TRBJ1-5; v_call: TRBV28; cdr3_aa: CASSYRAPGNQPQHF; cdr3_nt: TGTGCCAGCAGTTACCGGGCCCCAGGGAATCAGCCCCAGCATTTT
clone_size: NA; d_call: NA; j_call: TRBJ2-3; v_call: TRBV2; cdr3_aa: CATAVESTDTQYF; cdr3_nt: TGTGCCACCGCGGTGGAAAGCACAGATACGCAGTATTTT
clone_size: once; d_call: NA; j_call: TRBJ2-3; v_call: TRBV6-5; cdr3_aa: CASRDRKNTDTQYF; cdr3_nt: TGTGCCAGCAGGGACAGAAAAAACACAGATACGCAGTATTTT
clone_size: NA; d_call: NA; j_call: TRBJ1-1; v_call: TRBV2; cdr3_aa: CASSAGRGTEAFF; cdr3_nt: TGTGCCAGCAGTGCAGGGAGGGGCACTGAAGCTTTCTTT
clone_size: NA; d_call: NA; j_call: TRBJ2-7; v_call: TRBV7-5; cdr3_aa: CARSLPPAQQPVSYEQYF; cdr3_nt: TGTGCCAGAAGCTTACCCCCCGCCCAACAGCCCGTCTCCTACGAGCAGTACTTC
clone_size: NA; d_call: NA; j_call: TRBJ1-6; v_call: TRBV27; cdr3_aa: CASRGASYNSPLHF; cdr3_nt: TGTGCCAGCCGGGGGGCATCCTATAATTCACCCCTCCACTTT
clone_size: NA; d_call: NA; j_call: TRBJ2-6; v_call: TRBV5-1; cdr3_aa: CASSVDSPSSGANVLTF; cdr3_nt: TGCGCCAGCAGCGTGGACAGCCCGAGCTCTGGGGCCAACGTCCTGACTTTC
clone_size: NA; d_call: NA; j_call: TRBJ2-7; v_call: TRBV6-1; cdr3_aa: CASSEWTLYEQYF; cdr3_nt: TGTGCCAGCAGTGAATGGACACTTTACGAGCAGTACTTC
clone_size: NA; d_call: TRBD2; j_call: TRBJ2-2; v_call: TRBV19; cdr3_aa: CASSIIGGRGTGELFF; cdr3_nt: TGTGCCAGTAGTATCATCGGCGGGAGAGGGACCGGGGAGCTGTTTTTT
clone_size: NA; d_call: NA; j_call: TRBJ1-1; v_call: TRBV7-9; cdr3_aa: CASSSRQANTEAFF; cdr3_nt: TGTGCCAGCAGCTCCAGGCAGGCAAACACTGAAGCTTTCTTT
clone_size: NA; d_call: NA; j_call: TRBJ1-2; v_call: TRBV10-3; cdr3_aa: CAISSTEDYGYTF; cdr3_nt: TGTGCCATCAGTAGCACTGAAGACTATGGCTACACCTTC
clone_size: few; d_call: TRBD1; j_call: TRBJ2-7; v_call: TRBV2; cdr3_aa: CASSEMLGTGYEQYF; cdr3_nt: TGTGCCAGCAGTGAAATGTTAGGGACAGGCTACGAGCAGTACTTC
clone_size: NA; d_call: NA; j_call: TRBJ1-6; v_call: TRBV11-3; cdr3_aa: CASSFGSRAPLHF; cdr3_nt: TGTGCCAGCAGCTTTGGATCCAGGGCACCCCTCCACTTT
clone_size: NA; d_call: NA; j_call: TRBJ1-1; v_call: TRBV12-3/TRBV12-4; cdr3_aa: CASSLMSNTEAFF; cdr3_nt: TGTGCCAGCAGTTTAATGAGTAACACTGAAGCTTTCTTT
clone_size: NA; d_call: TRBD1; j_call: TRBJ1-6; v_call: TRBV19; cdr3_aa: CASSTRDRPFSPLHF; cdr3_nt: TGTGCCAGTAGTACCAGGGACAGGCCCTTTTCACCCCTCCACTTT
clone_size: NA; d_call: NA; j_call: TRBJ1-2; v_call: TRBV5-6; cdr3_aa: CASSFGASNYGYTF; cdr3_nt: TGTGCCAGCAGCTTTGGGGCATCTAACTATGGCTACACCTTC
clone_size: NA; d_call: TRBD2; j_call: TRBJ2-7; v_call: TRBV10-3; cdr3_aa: CAISVSGGSLGEQYF; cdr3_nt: TGTGCCATCAGTGTCAGCGGGGGGTCCCTCGGCGAGCAGTACTTC
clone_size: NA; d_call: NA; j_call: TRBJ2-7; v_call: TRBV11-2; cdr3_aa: CASSRRYEQYF; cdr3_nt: TGTGCCAGCAGCCGGAGGTACGAGCAGTACTTC
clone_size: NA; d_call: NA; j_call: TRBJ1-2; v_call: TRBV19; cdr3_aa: CASKAQADVLVYTF; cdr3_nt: TGTGCCAGTAAAGCCCAAGCGGATGTCTTGGTCTACACCTTC
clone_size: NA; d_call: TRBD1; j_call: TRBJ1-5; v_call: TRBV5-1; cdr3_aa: CASSPGQGVEPQHF; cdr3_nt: TGCGCCAGCAGCCCGGGACAGGGGGTTGAGCCCCAGCATTTT
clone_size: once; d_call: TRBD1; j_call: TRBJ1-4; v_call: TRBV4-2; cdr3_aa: CASSQVVGTGLRKLFF; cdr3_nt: TGTGCCAGCAGCCAAGTGGTCGGGACAGGGCTACGAAAACTGTTTTTT
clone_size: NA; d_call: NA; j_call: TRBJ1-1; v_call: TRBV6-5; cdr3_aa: CASSSEQGEAFF; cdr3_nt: TGTGCCAGCAGTTCCGAGCAGGGCGAAGCTTTCTTT
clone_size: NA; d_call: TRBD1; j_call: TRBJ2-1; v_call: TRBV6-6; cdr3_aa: CASSHGDRAPYNEQFF; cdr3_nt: TGTGCCAGCAGTCATGGGGACAGGGCGCCATACAATGAGCAGTTCTTC